The 20 T cell receptor beta chains listed next were all sequenced from one sample in a study of metastatic and nonmetastatic thyroid tumors. TCRdb re-called the PCR reads with MiXCR. Of about 34,000 clones in the sample, about 16% were seen once. Patients were all untreated before their thyroid surgery. Sequencing input: blood. The receptors were sampled from a female donor with papillary thyroid cancer or a benign thyroid nodule (not recorded which). Some clones in this sample may be carry-over from other donors' samples.

This clone has a count of ten or more. The chain joins TRBV10-3 to TRBJ1-1; D is ambiguous. The V end lost 11 bases, the J end lost 1 base, and 8 bases lay between the germline ends. Germline V lookup: CDR1 ENHRY, CDR2 SYGVKD. The CDR3 has 11 amino acids. The DNA for the CDR3 is TGTGCCGCAAGACAGAACACTGAAGCTTTCTTT. Translated: CAARQNTEAFF.

There are a few counts of this clone. At one of its ends the junction is not consistent with the germline gene, which may arise from a read error. This chain links TRBV6-5 with TRBJ2-3, with D possibly being TRBD2 (6 bases). This CDR3 region has 14 residues. Germline CDR1 and CDR2: MNHEY and SVGAGI. The CDR3 spells CASRSTSRTGTQYF. The DNA for the CDR3 is TGTGCCAGCAGATCTACTAGCCGTACAGGTACGCAGTATTTT.

In this sample, this clone is medium-sized. V usage is TRBV20-1 and J usage is TRBJ1-6; a weak D match, TRBD1 (6 bases). The CDR3 is 14 amino acids. V shed 0 bases and J shed 9 bases, with 12 bases lying between them. The germline gives CDR1 DFQATT, CDR2 SNEGSKA (reference sequence). CDR3 amino acids: CSAREAGETSPLHF. The CDR3 DNA follows: TGCAGTGCTAGAGAGGCAGGGGAGACTTCACCCCTCCACTTT.

The sample holds many counts of this clone. The chain employs TRBV6-1 and TRBJ2-5; TRBD2 matches at 10 bases. Germline assignment: CDR1 MNHNS and CDR2 SASEGT. V lost 3 bases and J lost 5; bases outside the gene matches: 9. The CDR3 has 16 residues. The CDR3 sequence: CASSESGRALGETQYF. As DNA, the CDR3 is TGTGCCAGCAGTGAGAGCGGGAGGGCCCTCGGGGAGACCCAGTACTTC.

This clone was observed many times. This chain joins TRBV28 and TRBJ2-1; D unclear. CDR3 length: 12 residues. Germline V gene lookup returns CDR1 MDHEN and CDR2 SYDVKM. Trimming left V 5 bases short and J 12 bases short, with 14 bases between. The CDR3 is CASSKVGRLQFF. The CDR3 DNA follows: TGTGCCAGCAGTAAAGTTGGTCGACTGCAGTTCTTC.

This clone was seen ten or more times. The CDR3 region is CAWSTDPPEAFF. Written as DNA, the CDR3 is TGTGCCTGGAGTACGGATCCGCCTGAAGCTTTCTTT. The chain is built from TRBV30 and TRBJ1-1; D unclear. Germline assignment: CDR1 GTSNPN and CDR2 SVGIG (reference sequence). The CDR3 is made up of 12 amino acids. Trimming left V 2 bases short and J 6 bases short, with 10 bases between. Full variable domain (outside the CDR3, taken from reference TRBV30 and TRBJ1-1): SQTIHQWPATLVQPVGSPLSLECTVEGTSNPNLYWYRQAAGRGLQLLFYSVGIGQISSEVPQNLSASRPQDRQFILSSKKLLLSDSGFYLCAWSTDPPEAFFGQGTRLTVV.

This clone was seen at least ten times. V gene TRBV4-2 combines with J gene TRBJ2-1, with TRBD2 identical over 9 bases. After removal of 1 base from V and 1 base from J, the junction contained 8 bases not matched to a gene. Germline V gives CDR1 LGHNA, CDR2 YNFKEQ. The CDR3 sequence is 18 residues long. This chain's CDR3 is CASSQGGSGRKSYNEQFF. The CDR3 DNA sequence: TGTGCCAGCAGCCAAGGAGGAAGCGGGAGGAAATCCTACAATGAGCAGTTCTTC.

The table lists this clone with many counts. The chain has TRBV4-2 and TRBJ2-7; D remains ambiguous. Trimming took off 2 bases at V and 0 bases at J, with 11 bases between the two ends. Germline CDR1 and CDR2: LGHNA and YNFKEQ. The CDR3 contains 15 residues. CDR3: CASSQSLEASYEQYF. The CDR3 DNA reads as TGTGCCAGCAGCCAATCACTCGAGGCCTCCTACGAGCAGTACTTC.

This clone was seen many times. This chain uses TRBV30 with TRBJ2-5, with D unresolved. V lost 4 bases and J 4 bases, leaving 13 bases between the germline ends. CDR3 length: 13 residues. Per germline, CDR1 GTSNPN and CDR2 SVGIG (reference sequence). The CDR3 protein is CAWTNGFRETQYF. The CDR3 nucleotides read TGTGCCTGGACTAACGGGTTTCGAGAGACCCAGTACTTC.

DNA of the CDR3: TGTGCCAGCAGTTTTCCCGGACTAGCGGGAGTCCTGAACACCGGGGAGCTGTTTTTT. It codes for CASSFPGLAGVLNTGELFF. The V call is TRBV12-3 or TRBV12-4, the J call TRBJ2-2; 13 bases agree with TRBD2. The CDR3 runs 19 residues. The V and J ends lost 3 bases and 1 base, in that order; junction bases with no gene match: 8.

Many counts were recorded for this clone. This chain uses TRBV27 with TRBJ2-7; 7 bases match TRBD2. CDR1 is MNHEY and CDR2 is SMNVEV in the germline V gene (reference sequence). The CDR3 spans 13 residues. With V trimmed by 5 bases and J by 0 bases, 1 base remained unmatched. In DNA, the CDR3 is TGTGCCAGCAGTACTAGCGCCTCCTACGAGCAGTACTTC. Encoded protein: CASSTSASYEQYF.

This clone was seen only a few times. It may be a read error: a sequence one base away is much more abundant. The V gene is TRBV7-9, the J gene TRBJ1-2, with D maybe TRBD1 (6 bases). The CDR3 is made up of 11 amino acids. Germline assignment: CDR1 SEHNR and CDR2 FQNEAQ (reference sequence). Written as DNA, the CDR3 is TGTGCCAGCCAAGGGGGATATGGCTTCACCTTC. The encoded protein is CASQGGYGFTF.

There are a few counts of this clone. The V gene is TRBV4-1, the J gene TRBJ2-7, with D perhaps matching TRBD2 (7 bases). The CDR3 extends over 19 amino acids. The germline CDR1 and CDR2 sequences are MGHRA and YSYEKL. Between the trimmed V and J ends, which lost 1 base and 3 bases, there was a span of 25 bases. In nucleotides, the CDR3 is TGCGCCAGCAGCCAAGTATTCAGTATGTTAGGACTAGGGGGCTACGAGCAGTACTTC. Its protein product is CASSQVFSMLGLGGYEQYF.

This clone was detected many times. The chain joins TRBV28 to TRBJ1-2, with a possible D match to TRBD1 (5 bases). The CDR3 consists of 13 residues. Germline V gives CDR1 MDHEN, CDR2 SYDVKM. Trimming shortened V by 0 bases and J by 7 bases, and 9 bases separated the two germline ends. The CDR3: CASSLWGGGGYTF. Written as DNA, the CDR3 is TGTGCCAGCAGTTTATGGGGGGGGGGTGGCTACACCTTC.

This clone was seen more than once but under ten times. Its ends do not fully match the called genes, so a read error is possible. The V call is TRBV6-1, the J call TRBJ2-1; D call uncertain. CDR3 length: 14 amino acids. CDR1 is MNHNS and CDR2 is SASEGT in the germline V gene. The CDR3 DNA sequence: TGTGCCAGCAGTGGGACCGCTATAGGATATGAGCAGTCCTTC. This translates into CASSGTAIGYEQSF.

This chain joins TRBV19 and TRBJ2-3; the D call may be TRBD1 or TRBD2 (5 bases each). V was cut by 7 bases and J by 4 bases, with 15 bases left in between. Germline CDR1 and CDR2: LNHDA and SQIVND (reference sequence). The CDR3 has 14 amino acids. CDR3 in amino acids: CASTIGAEADTQYF. As DNA, the CDR3 is TGTGCCAGTACTATCGGGGCAGAGGCAGATACGCAGTATTTT.

This clone has a count of ten or more. This sequence joins TRBV7-9 and TRBJ2-2, with D tentatively TRBD2 (7 bases). Trimming took off 6 bases at V and 4 bases at J, with 12 bases between the two ends. CDR3 length: 14 residues. Germline assignment: CDR1 SEHNR and CDR2 FQNEAQ (reference sequence). The CDR3 loop is CASSGGGGTGELFF. The CDR3 DNA follows: TGTGCCAGCAGTGGGGGGGGCGGCACCGGGGAGCTGTTTTTT.

This clone has a count of ten or more. The genes are TRBV6-1 and TRBJ2-3; no clear D. V was trimmed by 5 bases and J by 13 bases, leaving 16 bases between them. The CDR3 sequence is 12 residues long. The germline V gene has CDR1 MNHNS and CDR2 SASEGT. The CDR3 loop reads CASSPGSEFKYF. Here the CDR3 DNA reads TGTGCCAGCAGTCCCGGGTCCGAATTTAAGTATTTT.

The table lists this clone with many counts. The chain couples TRBV5-6 to TRBJ2-5; D gene uncertain. This CDR3 is 12 amino acids long. Germline-derived CDR1 and CDR2 are SGHDT and YYEEEE. V dropped 1 base and J dropped 4 bases, with 5 bases sitting between them. The CDR3 bases are TGTGCCAGCAGCTTGTCTGGAGAGACCCAGTACTTC. It codes for CASSLSGETQYF.

As for this clone: The DNA is omitted, as the CDR3 cannot be located on it reliably, and the CDR3 follows TCRdb's listing. The genes are TRBV6-1 and TRBJ2-3; TRBD2, the table's D call, lacks a check against the DNA. Counting both end residues, the CDR3 totals 15 amino acids. CDR1 and CDR2 (germline): MNHNS, SASEGT. This CDR3 reads CASSNVAVGSDTQYF.